Only a few counts were recorded for the clone carrying this T cell receptor (beta chain). Its specificity is not known. These data come from a study of T cell repertoires in cytomegalovirus infection. Study-wide points: In two of eight donors, the top clonotype was HLA-C-restricted CMV-specific.

CDR1 MNHEY and CDR2 SMNVEV come from the germline V gene (reference sequence). The V gene lost 5 bases and the J gene lost 4 bases, with 18 bases spanning the gap. CDR3 size: 16 residues. Using its own MiXCR run on the reads, TCRdb lists one record per CDR3 protein. Of fewer than 850,000 distinct CDR3 sequences detected, about 28% appear once; the ten largest clones hold around 13%. The chain uses TRBV27 and TRBJ2-1, with D possibly being TRBD1 or TRBD2 (6 bases each). This sample comprised cultured CD8+ T cells from PBMCs, obtained from culture after CMV antigen stimulation. This receptor was identified in a human donor in good health (CMV status not recorded). Some clones in this sample may be carry-over from other donors' samples. The CDR3 spells CASSPLGGTSYNEQFF. The CDR3 nucleotides are TGTGCCAGCAGTCCCTTGGGGGGCACTTCTTACAATGAGCAGTTCTTC.